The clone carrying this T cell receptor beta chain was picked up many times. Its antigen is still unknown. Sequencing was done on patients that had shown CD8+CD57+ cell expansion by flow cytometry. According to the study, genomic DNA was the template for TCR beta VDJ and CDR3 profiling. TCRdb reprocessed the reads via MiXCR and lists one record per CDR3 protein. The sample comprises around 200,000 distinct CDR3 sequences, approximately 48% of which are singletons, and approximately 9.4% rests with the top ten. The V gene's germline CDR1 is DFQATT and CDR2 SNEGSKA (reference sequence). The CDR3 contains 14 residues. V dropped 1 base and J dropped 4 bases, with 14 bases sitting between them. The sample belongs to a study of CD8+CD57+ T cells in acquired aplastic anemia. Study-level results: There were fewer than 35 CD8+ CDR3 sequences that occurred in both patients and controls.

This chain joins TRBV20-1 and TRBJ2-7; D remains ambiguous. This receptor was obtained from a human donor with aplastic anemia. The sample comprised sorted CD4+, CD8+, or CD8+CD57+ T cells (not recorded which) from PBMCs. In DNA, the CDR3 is TGCAGTGCTAGAGCGGGCGCCTGGGGTTACGAGCAGTACTTC. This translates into CSARAGAWGYEQYF.